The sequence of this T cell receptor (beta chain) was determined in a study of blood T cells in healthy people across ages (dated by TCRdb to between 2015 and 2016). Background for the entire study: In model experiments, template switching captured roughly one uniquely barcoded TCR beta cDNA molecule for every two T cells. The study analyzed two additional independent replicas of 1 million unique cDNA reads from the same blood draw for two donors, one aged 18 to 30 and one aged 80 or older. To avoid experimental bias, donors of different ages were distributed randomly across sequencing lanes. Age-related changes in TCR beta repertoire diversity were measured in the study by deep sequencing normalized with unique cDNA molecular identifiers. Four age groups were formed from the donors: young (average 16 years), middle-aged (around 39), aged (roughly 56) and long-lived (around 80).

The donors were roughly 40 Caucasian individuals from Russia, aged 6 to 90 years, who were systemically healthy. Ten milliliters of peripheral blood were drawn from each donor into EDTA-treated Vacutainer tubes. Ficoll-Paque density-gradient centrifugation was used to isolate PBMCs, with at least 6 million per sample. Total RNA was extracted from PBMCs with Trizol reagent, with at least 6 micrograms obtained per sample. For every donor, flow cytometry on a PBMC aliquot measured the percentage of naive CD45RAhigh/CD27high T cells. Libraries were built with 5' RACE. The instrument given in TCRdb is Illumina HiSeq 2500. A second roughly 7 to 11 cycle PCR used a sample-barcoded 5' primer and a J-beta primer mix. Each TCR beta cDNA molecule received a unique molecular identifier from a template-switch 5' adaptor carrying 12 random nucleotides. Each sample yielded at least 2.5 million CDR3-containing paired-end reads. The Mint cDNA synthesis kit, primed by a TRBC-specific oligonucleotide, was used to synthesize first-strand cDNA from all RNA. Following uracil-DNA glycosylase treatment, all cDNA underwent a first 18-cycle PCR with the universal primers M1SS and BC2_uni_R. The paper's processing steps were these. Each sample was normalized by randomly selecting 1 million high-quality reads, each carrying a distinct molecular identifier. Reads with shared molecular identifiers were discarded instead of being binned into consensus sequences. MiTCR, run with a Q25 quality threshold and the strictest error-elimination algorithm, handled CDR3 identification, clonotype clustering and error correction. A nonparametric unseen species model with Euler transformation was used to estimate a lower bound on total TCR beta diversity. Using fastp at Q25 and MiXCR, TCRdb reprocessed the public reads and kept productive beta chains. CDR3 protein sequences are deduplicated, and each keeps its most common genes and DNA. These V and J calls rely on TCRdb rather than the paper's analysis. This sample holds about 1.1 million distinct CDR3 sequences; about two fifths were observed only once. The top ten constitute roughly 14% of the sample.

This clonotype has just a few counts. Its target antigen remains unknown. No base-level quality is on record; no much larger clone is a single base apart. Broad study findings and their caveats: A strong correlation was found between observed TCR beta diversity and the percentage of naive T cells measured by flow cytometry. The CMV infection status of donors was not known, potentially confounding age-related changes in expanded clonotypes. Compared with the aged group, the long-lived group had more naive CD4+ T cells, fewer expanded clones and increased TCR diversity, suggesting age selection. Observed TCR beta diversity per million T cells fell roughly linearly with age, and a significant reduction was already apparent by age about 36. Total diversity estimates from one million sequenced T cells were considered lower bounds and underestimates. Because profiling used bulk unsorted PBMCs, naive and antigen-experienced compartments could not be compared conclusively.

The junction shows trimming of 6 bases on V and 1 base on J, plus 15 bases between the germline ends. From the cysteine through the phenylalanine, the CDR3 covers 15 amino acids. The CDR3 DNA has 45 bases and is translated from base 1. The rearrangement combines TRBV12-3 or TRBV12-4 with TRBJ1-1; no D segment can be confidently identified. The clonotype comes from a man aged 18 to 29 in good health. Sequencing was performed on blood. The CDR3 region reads CASRAEGERNTEAFF. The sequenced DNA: TGTGCCAGCAGGGCGGAGGGTGAAAGGAACACTGAAGCTTTCTTT.